This T cell receptor (beta chain) was obtained from a study of blood T cell repertoires in COVID-19. Whole-study context: Specimens from acute and convalescent COVID-19 originated in the United States, Italy and Spain. PBMCs, B-cell-depleted T cells, or T cells were the source of the cDNA or gDNA that made up the material.

In the original workflow: Amplifying reference gene primers gave estimates of nucleated cell counts. Measured with immunoSEQ multiplex PCR; TCRdb has only the in-frame clones, and not every one. The DNA was the basis for D and trimming; V, J and clone size are from that table. Of more than 300,000 clones detected, more than 75% appear once; the ten largest clones hold under 3.5%. Trimming at V came to 2 bases and at J to 6 bases, leaving 14 bases not matched to a gene. The V gene's germline CDR1 is LNHDA and CDR2 SQIVND (reference sequence). The CDR3 has 19 amino acids. The sequence was obtained from a woman younger than 30 who had recovered from COVID-19. Sequencing used peripheral blood. The chain carries TRBV19 and TRBJ2-1, with 12 bases aligning to TRBD2. CDR3 in amino acids: CASSIFPRLLAGGGNEQFF. The CDR3 DNA reads TGTGCCAGTAGTATATTCCCCCGCCTACTAGCGGGAGGAGGCAATGAGCAGTTCTTC.